The 14 T cell receptor beta chains in this list originate from one sample, sequenced in a study of T cell changes during pregnancy in multiple sclerosis. Clones were sequenced by immunoSEQ multiplex PCR, and TCRdb holds only the in-frame ones, with some missing. Of approximately 48,000 clones in the sample, about 88% were seen once. Sequenced material: CD8+ T cells from peripheral blood mononuclear cells, taken before pregnancy. The receptors were gathered from a female donor with multiple sclerosis, enrolled in a pregnancy study.

The V and J genes are TRBV19 and TRBJ2-1, with D tentatively TRBD2 (7 bases). This CDR3 has 15 amino acids. V lost 5 bases and J lost 6, with 17 bases in between. Per germline, CDR1 LNHDA and CDR2 SQIVND (reference sequence). CDR3 in DNA: TGTGCCAGTAGTCTACAGGGAGGGCCGGGCAATGAGCAGTTCTTC. It encodes CASSLQGGPGNEQFF. The full variable domain, completed using reference TRBV19 and TRBJ2-1, is DGGITQSPKYLFRKEGQNVTLSCEQNLNHDAMYWYRQDPGQGLRLIYYSQIVNDFQKGDIAEGYSVSREKKESFPLTVTSAQKNPTAFYLCASSLQGGPGNEQFFGPGTRLTVL.

The rearrangement links TRBV27 to TRBJ1-6, with D maybe TRBD1 (5 bases). The CDR3 sequence is 18 residues long. The germline V gene encodes CDR1 MNHEY and CDR2 SMNVEV (reference sequence). Trimming took off 6 bases at V and 0 bases at J, with 18 bases between the two ends. CDR3 in DNA: TGTGCCAGCAGACCTTCGACGGGGGATAGCTCCTATAATTCACCCCTCCACTTT. Residues: CASRPSTGDSSYNSPLHF.

The CDR3, as DNA: TGTGCCAGTAATTGGGGACTAGTGAGTGAGACCCAGTACTTC. As protein: CASNWGLVSETQYF. J is TRBJ2-5 and V is TRBV19, with TRBD2 matching 8 bases. With V trimmed by 7 bases and J by 5 bases, 9 bases remained unmatched. The CDR3 spans 14 residues. Per the germline V gene, CDR1 is LNHDA and CDR2 is SQIVND (reference sequence).

The gene calls are TRBV27 and TRBJ1-5; TRBD1 might be the D (5 bases). The CDR3 is 14 amino acids. Germline CDR1 MNHEY, CDR2 SMNVEV (reference sequence). V was cut by 5 bases and J by 3 bases, with 11 bases left in between. The CDR3 coding sequence is TGTGCCAGCAGTCCGGGGGGGATCAATCAGCCCCAGCATTTT. Translated: CASSPGGINQPQHF.

The chain employs TRBV4-1 and TRBJ1-1; tentative D call: TRBD1 (5 bases). Trimming removed 7 bases from V and 5 bases from J, with 11 bases in between. The CDR3 runs to 12 residues. Germline loops: CDR1 MGHRA, CDR2 YSYEKL. The CDR3 loop is CASIGGNTEAFF. The DNA of the CDR3 is TGCGCCAGCATCGGGGGGAATACTGAAGCTTTCTTT.

The J gene is TRBJ1-3, the V gene TRBV6-6; 7 nucleotides line up with TRBD1. The V segment lost 6 bases and the J segment 0 bases; nucleotides outside the gene matches: 8. Germline V gene sequence: CDR1 MNHNY, CDR2 SVGAGI (reference sequence). CDR3 length: 16 amino acids. The DNA for the CDR3 is TGTGCCAGCAGGCGACAGGGCATGGCCTCTGGAAACACCATATATTTT. It codes for CASRRQGMASGNTIYF.

V usage is TRBV7-3 and J usage is TRBJ2-2; D perhaps matches TRBD1 (6 bases). The CDR3 loop spans 15 amino acids. V lost 7 bases and J lost 6, with 18 bases in between. Germline V gives CDR1 SGHTA, CDR2 FQGTGA. CDR3 coding DNA: TGTGCCAGCACCCGTGGACCTCAGGGGCCCGGGGAGCTGTTTTTT. It is translated as CASTRGPQGPGELFF.

The chain joins TRBV19 to TRBJ1-1, with 7 bases that match TRBD1. Germline trimming cut 4 bases from V and 4 bases from J; bases unmatched to any gene: 9. CDR3 length: 15 amino acids. Germline V gene sequence: CDR1 LNHDA, CDR2 SQIVND (reference sequence). Here the CDR3 DNA reads TGTGCCAGTAGTACTCCAACAGGGGTTCGCACTGAAGCTTTCTTT. Its translation is CASSTPTGVRTEAFF.

The chain employs TRBV28 and TRBJ1-2; a possible D gene is TRBD1 (6 bases). Germline V lookup: CDR1 MDHEN, CDR2 SYDVKM. V was cut by 5 bases and J by 4 bases, with 14 bases left in between. The CDR3 runs 14 residues. CDR3 sequence (DNA): TGTGCCAGCAGTGGAGTCAACAGGGCCTATGGCTACACCTTC. Its translation: CASSGVNRAYGYTF.

This rearrangement joins TRBV19 to TRBJ1-1, with D unclear. The CDR3 totals 15 residues. Germline values: CDR1 LNHDA, CDR2 SQIVND (reference sequence). Trimming shortened V by 6 bases and J by 0 bases, and 14 bases separated the two germline ends. The CDR3 spells CASRLVGHLNTEAFF. The CDR3 region has the DNA TGTGCCAGTAGATTAGTTGGGCACTTGAACACTGAAGCTTTCTTT.

The V gene is TRBV4-1, the J gene TRBJ2-7; 9 bases fit TRBD2. V shed 3 bases, J shed 2 bases, and the junction held 5 bases outside the gene matches. The CDR3 extends over 15 amino acids. From germline, CDR1 is MGHRA and CDR2 YSYEKL. CDR3 DNA: TGCGCCAGCAGCCACGTAGCGGGGGACACCTACGAGCAGTACTTC. This encodes CASSHVAGDTYEQYF.

V usage is TRBV12-5 and J usage is TRBJ1-1, with D possibly matching TRBD1 (5 bases). Trimming removed 2 bases at V and 8 bases at J, with 18 bases between. Germline V gene sequence: CDR1 LGHNT, CDR2 FRNRAP. CDR3 size: 15 residues. The CDR3 here is CASGLLSAGEGEAFF. The CDR3 region has the DNA TGTGCTAGTGGTTTGCTCTCTGCGGGGGAAGGGGAAGCTTTCTTT.

The chain is built from TRBV9 and TRBJ2-3; 9 nucleotides align to TRBD2. The germline V gene encodes CDR1 SGDLS and CDR2 YYNGEE. V dropped 3 bases and J dropped 4; count of bases not matched to a gene: 9. The CDR3 sequence is 16 residues long. DNA of the CDR3: TGTGCCAGCAGCGGGGCGGCGGGGGGGGTCGCAGATACGCAGTATTTT. It yields the protein CASSGAAGGVADTQYF.

The rearrangement links TRBV19 to TRBJ2-1, with TRBD1 matching 9 bases. The J segment lost 3 bases and the V segment lost 6 bases, leaving 3 bases of the junction unmatched. CDR1 and CDR2 from the germline V gene are LNHDA and SQIVND (reference sequence). This CDR3 is built from 14 residues. The CDR3 region is CASSRQGDYNEQFF. Here the CDR3 DNA reads TGTGCCAGTAGCCGACAGGGGGACTACAATGAGCAGTTCTTC.